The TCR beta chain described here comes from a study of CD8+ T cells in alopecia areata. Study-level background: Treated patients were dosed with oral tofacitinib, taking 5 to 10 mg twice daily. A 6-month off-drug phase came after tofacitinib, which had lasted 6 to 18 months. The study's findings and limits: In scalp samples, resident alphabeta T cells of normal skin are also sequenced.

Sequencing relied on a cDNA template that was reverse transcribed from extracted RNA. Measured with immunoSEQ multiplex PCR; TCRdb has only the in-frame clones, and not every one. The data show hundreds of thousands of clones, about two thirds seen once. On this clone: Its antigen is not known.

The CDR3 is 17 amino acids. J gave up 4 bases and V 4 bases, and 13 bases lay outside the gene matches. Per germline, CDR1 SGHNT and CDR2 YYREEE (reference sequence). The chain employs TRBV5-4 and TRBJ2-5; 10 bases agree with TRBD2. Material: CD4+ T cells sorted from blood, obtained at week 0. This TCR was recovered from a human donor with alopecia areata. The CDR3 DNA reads TGTGCCAGCAGCCAGAGAAGCGGGGGGGCCGGTATAGAGACCCAGTACTTC. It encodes CASSQRSGGAGIETQYF.